Detailed here is one T cell receptor (beta chain). This record comes from a study of T cell responses to AZD1222 COVID-19 vaccine. The ends were cut back, 3 bases at V and 1 base at J, with 7 bases in the middle. Germline V lookup: CDR1 SEHNR, CDR2 FQNEAQ (reference sequence). The CDR3 runs 15 residues. Sequencing used immunoSEQ multiplex PCR; TCRdb keeps in-frame clones, though not all of them. The sample has around 130,000 clones; about 86% are singletons. The genes are TRBV7-9 and TRBJ2-6; D is unclear. The material sequenced was peripheral blood, taken on day 0 of AZD1222 vaccination. The sequence was obtained from an adult in good health. The CDR3 bases are TGTGCCAGCAGCTTCTGGGGATCTGGGGCCAACGTCCTGACTTTC. Protein sequence: CASSFWGSGANVLTF.